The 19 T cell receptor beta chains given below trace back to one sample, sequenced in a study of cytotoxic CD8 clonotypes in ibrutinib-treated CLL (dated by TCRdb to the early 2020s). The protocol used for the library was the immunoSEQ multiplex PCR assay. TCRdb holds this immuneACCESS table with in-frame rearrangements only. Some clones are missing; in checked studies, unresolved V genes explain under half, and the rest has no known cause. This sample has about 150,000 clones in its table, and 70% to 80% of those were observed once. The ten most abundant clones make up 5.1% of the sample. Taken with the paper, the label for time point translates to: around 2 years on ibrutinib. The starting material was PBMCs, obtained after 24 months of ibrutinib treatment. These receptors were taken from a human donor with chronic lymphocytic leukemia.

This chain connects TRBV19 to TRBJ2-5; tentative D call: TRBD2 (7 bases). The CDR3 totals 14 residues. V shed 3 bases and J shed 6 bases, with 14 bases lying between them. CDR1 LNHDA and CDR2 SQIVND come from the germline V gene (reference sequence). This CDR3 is CASSIRGAPQTQYF. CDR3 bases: TGTGCCAGTAGTATTCGGGGGGCGCCGCAGACCCAGTACTTC.

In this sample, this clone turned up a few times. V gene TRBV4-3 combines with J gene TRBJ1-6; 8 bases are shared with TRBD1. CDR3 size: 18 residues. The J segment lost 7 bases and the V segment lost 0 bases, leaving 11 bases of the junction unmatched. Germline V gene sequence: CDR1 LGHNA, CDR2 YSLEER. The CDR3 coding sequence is TGCGCCAGCAGCCAAGATGGGGCTCAGGGGGCTCGAAATTCACCCCTCCACTTT. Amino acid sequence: CASSQDGAQGARNSPLHF.

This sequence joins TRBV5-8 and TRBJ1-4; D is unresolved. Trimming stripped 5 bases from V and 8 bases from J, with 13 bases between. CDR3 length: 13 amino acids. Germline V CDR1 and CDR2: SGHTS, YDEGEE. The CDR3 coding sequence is TGTGCCAGCAGTGGGGAGGGATGGGAAAAACTGTTTTTT. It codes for CASSGEGWEKLFF. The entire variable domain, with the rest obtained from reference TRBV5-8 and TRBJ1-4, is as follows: EAGVTQSPTHLIKTRGQQATLRCSPISGHTSVYWYQQALGLGLQFLLWYDEGEERNRGNFPPRFSGRQFPNYSSELNVNALELEDSALYLCASSGEGWEKLFFGSGTQLSVL.

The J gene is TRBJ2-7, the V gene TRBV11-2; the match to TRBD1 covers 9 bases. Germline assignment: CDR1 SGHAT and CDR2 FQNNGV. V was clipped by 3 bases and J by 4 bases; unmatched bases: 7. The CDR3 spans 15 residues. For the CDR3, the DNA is TGTGCCAGCAGCTTCCTACAGGGGGCGCGGTACGAGCAGTACTTC. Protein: CASSFLQGARYEQYF. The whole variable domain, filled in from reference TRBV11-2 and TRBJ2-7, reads EAGVAQSPRYKIIEKRQSVAFWCNPISGHATLYWYQQILGQGPKLLIQFQNNGVVDDSQLPKDRFSAERLKGVDSTLKIQPAKLEDSAVYLCASSFLQGARYEQYFGPGTRLTVT.

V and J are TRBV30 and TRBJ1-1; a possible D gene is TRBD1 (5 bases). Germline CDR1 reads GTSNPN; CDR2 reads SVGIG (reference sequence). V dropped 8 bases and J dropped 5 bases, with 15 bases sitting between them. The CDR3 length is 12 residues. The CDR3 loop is CAGTGVGTEAFF. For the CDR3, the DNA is TGTGCCGGAACAGGTGTCGGGACTGAAGCTTTCTTT.

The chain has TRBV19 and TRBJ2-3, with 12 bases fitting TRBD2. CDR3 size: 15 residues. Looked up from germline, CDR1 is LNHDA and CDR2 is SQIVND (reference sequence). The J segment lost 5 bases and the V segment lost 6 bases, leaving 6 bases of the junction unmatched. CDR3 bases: TGTGCCAGTAGCCTAGCGGGAGGGCAGGGAGATACGCAGTATTTT. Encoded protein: CASSLAGGQGDTQYF.

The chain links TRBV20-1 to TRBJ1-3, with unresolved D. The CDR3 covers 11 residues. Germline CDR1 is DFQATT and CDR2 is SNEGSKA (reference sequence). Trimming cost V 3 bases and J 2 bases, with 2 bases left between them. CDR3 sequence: CSASTGNTIYF. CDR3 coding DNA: TGCAGTGCTAGTACTGGAAACACCATATATTTT.

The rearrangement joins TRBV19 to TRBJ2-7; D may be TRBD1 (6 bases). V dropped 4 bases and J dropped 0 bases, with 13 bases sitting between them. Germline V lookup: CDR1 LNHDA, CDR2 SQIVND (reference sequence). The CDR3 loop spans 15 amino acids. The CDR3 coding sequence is TGTGCCAGTAGTAGATTCGGGACAAACTCCTACGAGCAGTACTTC. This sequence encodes CASSRFGTNSYEQYF.

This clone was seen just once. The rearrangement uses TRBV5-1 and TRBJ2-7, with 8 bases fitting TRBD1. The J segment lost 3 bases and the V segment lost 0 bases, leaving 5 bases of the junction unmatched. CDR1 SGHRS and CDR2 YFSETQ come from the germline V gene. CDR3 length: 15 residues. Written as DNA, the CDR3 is TGCGCCAGCAGCTTGGCGGGACAGGACCTCTACGAGCAGTACTTC. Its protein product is CASSLAGQDLYEQYF.

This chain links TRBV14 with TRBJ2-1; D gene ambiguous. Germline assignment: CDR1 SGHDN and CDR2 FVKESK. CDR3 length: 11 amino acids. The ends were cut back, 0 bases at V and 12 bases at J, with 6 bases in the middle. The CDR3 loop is CASSQDSAQFF. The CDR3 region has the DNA TGTGCCAGCAGCCAAGATTCGGCGCAGTTCTTC.

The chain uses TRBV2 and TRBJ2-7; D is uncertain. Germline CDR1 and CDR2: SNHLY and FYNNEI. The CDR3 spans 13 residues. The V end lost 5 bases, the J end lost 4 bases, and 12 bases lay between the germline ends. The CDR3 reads CASSPDGTYEQYF. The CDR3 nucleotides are TGTGCCAGCAGTCCGGACGGAACGTACGAGCAGTACTTC. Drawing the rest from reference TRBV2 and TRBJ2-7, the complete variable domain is EPEVTQTPSHQVTQMGQEVILRCVPISNHLYFYWYRQILGQKVEFLVSFYNNEISEKSEIFDDQFSVERPDGSNFTLKIRSTKLEDSAMYFCASSPDGTYEQYFGPGTRLTVT.

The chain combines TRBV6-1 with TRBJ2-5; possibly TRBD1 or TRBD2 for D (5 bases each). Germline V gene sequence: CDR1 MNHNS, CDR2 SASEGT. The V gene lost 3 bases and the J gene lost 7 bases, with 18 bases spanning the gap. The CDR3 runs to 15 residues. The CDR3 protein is CASSEGDGGWRTQYF. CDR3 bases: TGTGCCAGCAGTGAGGGGGACGGAGGATGGCGGACCCAGTACTTC.

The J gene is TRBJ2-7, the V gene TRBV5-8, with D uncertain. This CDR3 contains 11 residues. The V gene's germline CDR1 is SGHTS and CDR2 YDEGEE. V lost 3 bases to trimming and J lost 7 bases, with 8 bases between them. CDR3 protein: CASSWRGEQYF. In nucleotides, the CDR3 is TGTGCCAGCAGCTGGCGCGGAGAGCAGTACTTC.

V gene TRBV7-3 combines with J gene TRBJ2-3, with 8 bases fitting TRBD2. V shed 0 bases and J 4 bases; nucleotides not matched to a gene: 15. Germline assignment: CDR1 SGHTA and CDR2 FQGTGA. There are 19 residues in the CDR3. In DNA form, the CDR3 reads TGTGCCAGCAGCTTAACCCCGTGGGCAGTAGCGGGATACTCAGATACGCAGTATTTT. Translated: CASSLTPWAVAGYSDTQYF.

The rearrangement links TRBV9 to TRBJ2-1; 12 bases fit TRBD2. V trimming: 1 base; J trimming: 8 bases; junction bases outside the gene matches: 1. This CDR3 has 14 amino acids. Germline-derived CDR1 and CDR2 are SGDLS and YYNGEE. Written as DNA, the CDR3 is TGTGCCAGCAGCGTACTAGCGGGAGGGGATGAGCAGTTCTTC. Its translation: CASSVLAGGDEQFF.

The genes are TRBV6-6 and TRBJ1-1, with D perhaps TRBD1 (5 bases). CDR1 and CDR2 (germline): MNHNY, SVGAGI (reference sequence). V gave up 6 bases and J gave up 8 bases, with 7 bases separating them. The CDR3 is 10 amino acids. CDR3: CASRWGEAFF. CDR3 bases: TGTGCCAGCAGGTGGGGGGAAGCTTTCTTT.

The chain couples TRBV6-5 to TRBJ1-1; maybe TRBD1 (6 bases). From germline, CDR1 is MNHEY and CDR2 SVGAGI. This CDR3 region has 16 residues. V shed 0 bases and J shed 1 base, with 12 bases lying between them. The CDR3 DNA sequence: TGTGCCAGCAGTTACTCTGGGACATACACGAACACTGAAGCTTTCTTT. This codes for CASSYSGTYTNTEAFF.

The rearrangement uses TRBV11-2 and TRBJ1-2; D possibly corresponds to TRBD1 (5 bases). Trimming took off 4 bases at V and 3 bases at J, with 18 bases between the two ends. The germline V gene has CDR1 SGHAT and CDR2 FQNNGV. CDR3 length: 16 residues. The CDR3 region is CASSYVGAGSHYGYTF. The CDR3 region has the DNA TGTGCCAGCAGCTACGTCGGGGCGGGGAGCCACTATGGCTACACCTTC. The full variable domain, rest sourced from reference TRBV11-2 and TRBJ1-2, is EAGVAQSPRYKIIEKRQSVAFWCNPISGHATLYWYQQILGQGPKLLIQFQNNGVVDDSQLPKDRFSAERLKGVDSTLKIQPAKLEDSAVYLCASSYVGAGSHYGYTFGSGTRLTVV.

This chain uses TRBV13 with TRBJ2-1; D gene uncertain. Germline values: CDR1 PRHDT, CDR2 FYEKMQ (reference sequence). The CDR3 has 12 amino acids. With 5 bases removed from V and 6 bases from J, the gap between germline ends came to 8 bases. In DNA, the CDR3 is TGTGCCAGCAGCCGTACATTCAATGAGCAGTTCTTC. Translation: CASSRTFNEQFF. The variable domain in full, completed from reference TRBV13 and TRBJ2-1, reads AAGVIQSPRHLIKEKRETATLKCYPIPRHDTVYWYQQGPGQDPQFLISFYEKMQSDKGSIPDRFSAQQFSDYHSELNMSSLELGDSALYFCASSRTFNEQFFGPGTRLTVL.